The present TCR beta chain was sequenced within a study of technical replicates of blood from a handful of donors. Clones were sequenced by immunoSEQ multiplex PCR, and TCRdb holds only the in-frame ones, with some missing. Here the sample spans about 70,000 clones, around 95% being singletons. The germline gives CDR1 SGHRS, CDR2 YFSETQ. The CDR3 runs to 15 residues. V was shortened by 4 bases and J by 2 bases, with 16 bases between the two germline ends. This clonotype was sampled from a human donor in good health. The sequencing sample was made of T cells isolated from PBMCs. This sequence joins TRBV5-1 and TRBJ2-7, with D maybe TRBD1 (5 bases). CDR3 coding DNA: TGCGCCAGCAGCCCACGGTCAGGGCGGCCCTACGAGCAGTACTTC. Protein sequence: CASSPRSGRPYEQYF.